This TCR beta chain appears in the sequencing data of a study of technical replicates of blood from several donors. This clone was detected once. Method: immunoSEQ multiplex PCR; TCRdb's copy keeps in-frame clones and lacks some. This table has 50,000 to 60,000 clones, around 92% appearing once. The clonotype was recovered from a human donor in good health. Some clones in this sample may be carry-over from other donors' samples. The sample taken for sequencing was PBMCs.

As DNA, the CDR3 is TGCGCCAGCAGCCAAAGACGCGGAACTGAAGCTTTCTTT. It is translated as CASSQRRGTEAFF. This chain joins TRBV4-1 and TRBJ1-1; the D is unclear. Germline CDR1 reads MGHRA; CDR2 reads YSYEKL. The CDR3 loop spans 13 amino acids. With 2 bases removed from V and 5 bases from J, the gap between germline ends came to 9 bases.